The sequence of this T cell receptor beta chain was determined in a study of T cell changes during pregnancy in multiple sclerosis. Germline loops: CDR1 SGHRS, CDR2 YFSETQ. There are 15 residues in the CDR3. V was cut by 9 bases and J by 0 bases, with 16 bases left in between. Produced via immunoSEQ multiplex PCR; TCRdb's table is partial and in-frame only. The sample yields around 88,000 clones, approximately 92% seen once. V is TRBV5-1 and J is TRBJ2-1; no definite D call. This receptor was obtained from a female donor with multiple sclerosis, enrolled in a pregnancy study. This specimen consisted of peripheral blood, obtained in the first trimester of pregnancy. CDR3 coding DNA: TGCGCCACCTCCCCCGCGGCCGCCTCCTACAATGAGCAGTTCTTC. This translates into CATSPAAASYNEQFF.